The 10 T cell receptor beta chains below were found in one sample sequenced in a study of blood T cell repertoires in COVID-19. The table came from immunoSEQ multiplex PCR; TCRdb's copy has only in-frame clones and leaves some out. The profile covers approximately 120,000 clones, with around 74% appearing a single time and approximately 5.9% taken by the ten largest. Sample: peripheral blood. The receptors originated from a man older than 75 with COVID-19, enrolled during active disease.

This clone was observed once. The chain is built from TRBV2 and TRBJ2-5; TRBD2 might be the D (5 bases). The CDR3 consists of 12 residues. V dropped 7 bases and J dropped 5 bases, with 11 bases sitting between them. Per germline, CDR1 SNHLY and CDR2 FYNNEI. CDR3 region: CASNFWEETQYF. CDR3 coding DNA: TGTGCCAGCAATTTCTGGGAGGAGACCCAGTACTTC.

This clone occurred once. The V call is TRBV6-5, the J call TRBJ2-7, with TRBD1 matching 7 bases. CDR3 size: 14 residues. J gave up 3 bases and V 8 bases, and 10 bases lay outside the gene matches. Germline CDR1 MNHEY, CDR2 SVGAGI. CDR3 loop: CASGNRQGLYEQYF. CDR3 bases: TGTGCCAGCGGGAACCGACAGGGCCTCTACGAGCAGTACTTC.

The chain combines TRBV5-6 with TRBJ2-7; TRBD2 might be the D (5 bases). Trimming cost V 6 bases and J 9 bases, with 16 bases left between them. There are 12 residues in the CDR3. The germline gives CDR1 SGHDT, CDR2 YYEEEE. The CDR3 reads CASNQNRGAQYF. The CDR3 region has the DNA TGTGCCAGCAACCAAAATCGGGGTGCGCAGTACTTC.

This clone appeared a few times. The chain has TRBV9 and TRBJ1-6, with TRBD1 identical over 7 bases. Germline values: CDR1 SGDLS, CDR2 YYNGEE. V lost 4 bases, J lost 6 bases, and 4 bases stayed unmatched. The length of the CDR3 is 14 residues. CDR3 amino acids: CASSTRQGNSPLHF. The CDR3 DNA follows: TGTGCCAGCAGCACCCGACAGGGTAATTCACCCCTCCACTTT.

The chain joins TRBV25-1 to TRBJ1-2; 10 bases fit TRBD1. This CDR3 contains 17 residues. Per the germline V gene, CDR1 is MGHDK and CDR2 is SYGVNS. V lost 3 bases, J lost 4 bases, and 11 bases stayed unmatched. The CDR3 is CASSDGPGTGDGYGYTF. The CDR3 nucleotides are TGTGCCAGCAGTGACGGTCCCGGGACAGGGGACGGCTATGGCTACACCTTC.

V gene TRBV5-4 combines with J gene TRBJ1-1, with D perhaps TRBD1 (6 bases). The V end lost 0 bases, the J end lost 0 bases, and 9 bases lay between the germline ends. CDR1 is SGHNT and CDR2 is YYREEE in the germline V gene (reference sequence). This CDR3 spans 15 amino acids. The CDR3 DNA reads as TGTGCCAGCAGCTTGGTTCAGGGGATGAACACTGAAGCTTTCTTT. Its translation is CASSLVQGMNTEAFF.

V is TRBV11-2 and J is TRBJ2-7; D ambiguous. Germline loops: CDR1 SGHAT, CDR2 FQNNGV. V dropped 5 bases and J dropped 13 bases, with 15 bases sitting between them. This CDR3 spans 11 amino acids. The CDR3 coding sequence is TGTGCCAGCAGCCTTAGTAGACTCCTCTACTTC. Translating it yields CASSLSRLLYF.

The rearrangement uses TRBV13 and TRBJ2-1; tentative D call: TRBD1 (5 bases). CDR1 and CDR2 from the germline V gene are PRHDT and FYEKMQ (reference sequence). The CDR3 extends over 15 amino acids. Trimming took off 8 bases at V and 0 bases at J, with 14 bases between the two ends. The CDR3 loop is CASAEAGHSYNEQFF. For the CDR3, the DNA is TGTGCCAGCGCTGAGGCAGGGCACTCCTACAATGAGCAGTTCTTC.

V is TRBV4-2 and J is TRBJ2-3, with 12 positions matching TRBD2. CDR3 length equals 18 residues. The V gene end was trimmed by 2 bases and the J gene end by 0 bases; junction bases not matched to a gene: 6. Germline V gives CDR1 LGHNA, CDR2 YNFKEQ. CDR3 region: CASSQTSGRWGSTDTQYF. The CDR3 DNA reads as TGTGCCAGCAGCCAAACTAGCGGGAGGTGGGGGAGCACAGATACGCAGTATTTT.

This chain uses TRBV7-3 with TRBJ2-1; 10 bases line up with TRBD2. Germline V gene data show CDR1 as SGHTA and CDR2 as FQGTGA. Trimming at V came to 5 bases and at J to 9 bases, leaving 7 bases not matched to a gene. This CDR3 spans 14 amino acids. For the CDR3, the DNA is TGTGCCAGCAGCCCGGGACTAGCGTTCGTTGAGCAGTTCTTC. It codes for CASSPGLAFVEQFF.